This T cell receptor (beta chain) was captured by sequencing in a study of CD8 T cells in ankylosing spondylitis. Study-level points and caveats: Peripheral blood samples showed relatively rare disease-linked clones, and these clones were CD8+.

Using its own MiXCR run on the 5' RACE reads, TCRdb lists one record per CDR3 protein. The profile shows under 400,000 distinct CDR3 sequences, around a tenth of them singletons. Germline V gives CDR1 LGHNA, CDR2 YSLEER. The CDR3 has 19 amino acids. J lost 7 bases, V lost 0 bases, and 8 bases had no gene match. Comments on this clonotype: The target antigen is unknown.

This receptor was obtained from a female donor with ankylosing spondylitis or in good health (not recorded which). The sample comprised blood, either unsorted or a sorted T cell fraction (not recorded which). This chain uses TRBV4-3 with TRBJ2-2; 16 bases fit TRBD2. The CDR3 sequence: CASSQEGTSGRATSGELFF. The CDR3 nucleotides are TGCGCCAGCAGCCAAGAGGGGACTAGCGGGAGGGCGACGAGCGGGGAGCTGTTTTTT.